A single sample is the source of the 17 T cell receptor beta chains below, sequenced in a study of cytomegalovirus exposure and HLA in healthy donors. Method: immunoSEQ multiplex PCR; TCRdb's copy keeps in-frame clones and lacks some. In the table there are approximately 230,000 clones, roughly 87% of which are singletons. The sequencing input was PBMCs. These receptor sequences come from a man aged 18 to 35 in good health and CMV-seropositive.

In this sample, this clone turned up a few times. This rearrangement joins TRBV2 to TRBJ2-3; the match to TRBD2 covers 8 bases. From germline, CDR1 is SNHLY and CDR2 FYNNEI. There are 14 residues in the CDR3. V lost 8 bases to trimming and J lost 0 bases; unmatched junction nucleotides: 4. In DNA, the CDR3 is TGTGCCAGCGGTCGGGAGGGTAGCACAGATACGCAGTATTTT. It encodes CASGREGSTDTQYF.

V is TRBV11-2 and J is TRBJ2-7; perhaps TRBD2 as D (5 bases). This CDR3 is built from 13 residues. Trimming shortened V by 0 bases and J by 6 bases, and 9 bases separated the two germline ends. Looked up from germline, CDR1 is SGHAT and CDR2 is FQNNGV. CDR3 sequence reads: CASSLDRSGEQYF. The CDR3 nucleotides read TGTGCCAGCAGCTTAGATCGAAGCGGCGAGCAGTACTTC.

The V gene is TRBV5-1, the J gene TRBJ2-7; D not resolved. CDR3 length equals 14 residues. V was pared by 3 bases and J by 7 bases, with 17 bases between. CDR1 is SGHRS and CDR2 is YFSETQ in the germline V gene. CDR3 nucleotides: TGCGCCAGCAGCTGGGCATCCCGGGTCGGGGAGCAGTACTTC. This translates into CASSWASRVGEQYF. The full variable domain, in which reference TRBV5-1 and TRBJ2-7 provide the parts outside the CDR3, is KAGVTQTPRYLIKTRGQQVTLSCSPISGHRSVSWYQQTPGQGLQFLFEYFSETQRNKGNFPGRFSGRQFSNSRSEMNVSTLELGDSALYLCASSWASRVGEQYFGPGTRLTVT.

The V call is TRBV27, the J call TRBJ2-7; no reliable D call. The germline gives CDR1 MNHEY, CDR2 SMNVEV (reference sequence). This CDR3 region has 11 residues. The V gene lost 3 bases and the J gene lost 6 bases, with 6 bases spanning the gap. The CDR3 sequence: CASSLGSEQYF. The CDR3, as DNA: TGTGCCAGCAGTTTGGGGTCCGAGCAGTACTTC.

The CDR3 loop reads CASSPRPGQNSGNTIYF. The DNA for the CDR3 is TGTGCCAGCTCACCTAGACCGGGACAGAACTCTGGAAACACCATATATTTT. This sequence joins TRBV18 and TRBJ1-3, with TRBD1 matching 7 bases. From germline, CDR1 is KGHSH and CDR2 LQKENI. This CDR3 has 17 residues. V was clipped by 3 bases and J by 0 bases; unmatched bases: 8.

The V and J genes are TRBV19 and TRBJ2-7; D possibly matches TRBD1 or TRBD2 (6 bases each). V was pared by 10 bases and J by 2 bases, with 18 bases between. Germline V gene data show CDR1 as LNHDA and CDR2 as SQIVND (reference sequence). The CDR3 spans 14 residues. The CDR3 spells CATRPGARTYEQYF. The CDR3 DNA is TGTGCCACCCGCCCGGGGGCGCGCACCTACGAGCAGTACTTC.

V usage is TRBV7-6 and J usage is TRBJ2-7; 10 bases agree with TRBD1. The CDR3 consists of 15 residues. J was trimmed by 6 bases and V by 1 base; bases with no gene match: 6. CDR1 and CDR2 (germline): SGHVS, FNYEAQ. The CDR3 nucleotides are TGTGCCAGCAGCTTAGGGGGGACAGGGGTGGGCGAGCAGTACTTC. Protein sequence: CASSLGGTGVGEQYF.

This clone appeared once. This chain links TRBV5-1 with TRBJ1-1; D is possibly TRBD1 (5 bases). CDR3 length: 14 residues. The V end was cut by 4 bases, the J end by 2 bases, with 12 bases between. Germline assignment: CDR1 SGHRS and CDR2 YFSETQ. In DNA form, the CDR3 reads TGCGCCAGCAGCAAGACAGAACGTAACACTGAAGCTTTCTTT. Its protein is CASSKTERNTEAFF.

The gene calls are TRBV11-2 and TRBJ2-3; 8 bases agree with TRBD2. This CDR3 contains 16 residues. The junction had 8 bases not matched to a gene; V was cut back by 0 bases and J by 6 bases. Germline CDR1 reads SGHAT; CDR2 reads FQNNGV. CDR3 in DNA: TGTGCCAGCAGCTTAGATTTGGTAGCGGGAACCGATACGCAGTATTTT. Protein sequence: CASSLDLVAGTDTQYF. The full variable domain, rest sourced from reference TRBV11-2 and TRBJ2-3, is EAGVAQSPRYKIIEKRQSVAFWCNPISGHATLYWYQQILGQGPKLLIQFQNNGVVDDSQLPKDRFSAERLKGVDSTLKIQPAKLEDSAVYLCASSLDLVAGTDTQYFGPGTRLTVL.

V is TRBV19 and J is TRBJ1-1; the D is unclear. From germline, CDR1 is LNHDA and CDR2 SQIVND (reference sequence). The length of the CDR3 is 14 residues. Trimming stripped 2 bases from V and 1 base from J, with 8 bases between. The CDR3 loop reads CASSISGSNTEAFF. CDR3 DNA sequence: TGTGCCAGTAGTATATCCGGATCGAACACTGAAGCTTTCTTT.

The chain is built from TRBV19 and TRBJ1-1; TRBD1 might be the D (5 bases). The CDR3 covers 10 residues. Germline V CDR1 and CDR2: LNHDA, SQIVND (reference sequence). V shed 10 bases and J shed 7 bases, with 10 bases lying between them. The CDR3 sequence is CATRGGEAFF. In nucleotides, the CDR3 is TGTGCCACCCGGGGGGGTGAAGCTTTCTTT.

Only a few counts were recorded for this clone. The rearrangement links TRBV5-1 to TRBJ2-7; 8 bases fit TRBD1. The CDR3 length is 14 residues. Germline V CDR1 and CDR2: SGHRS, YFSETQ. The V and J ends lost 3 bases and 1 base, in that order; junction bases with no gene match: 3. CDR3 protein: CASSWWTGSYEQYF. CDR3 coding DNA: TGCGCCAGCAGCTGGTGGACAGGGTCCTACGAGCAGTACTTC.

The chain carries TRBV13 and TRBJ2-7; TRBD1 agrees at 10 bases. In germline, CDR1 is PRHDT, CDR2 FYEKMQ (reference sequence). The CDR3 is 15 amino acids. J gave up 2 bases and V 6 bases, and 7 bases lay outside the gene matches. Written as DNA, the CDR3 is TGTGCCAGCAGTTTTGCCGGGACAGGGGCCTACGAGCAGTACTTC. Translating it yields CASSFAGTGAYEQYF.

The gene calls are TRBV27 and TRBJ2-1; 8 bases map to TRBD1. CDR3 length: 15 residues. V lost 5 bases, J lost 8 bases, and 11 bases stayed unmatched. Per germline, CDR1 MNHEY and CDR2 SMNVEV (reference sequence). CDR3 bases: TGTGCCAGCAGTCCGCCGGGACAGGTTGCACATGAGCAGTTCTTC. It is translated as CASSPPGQVAHEQFF.

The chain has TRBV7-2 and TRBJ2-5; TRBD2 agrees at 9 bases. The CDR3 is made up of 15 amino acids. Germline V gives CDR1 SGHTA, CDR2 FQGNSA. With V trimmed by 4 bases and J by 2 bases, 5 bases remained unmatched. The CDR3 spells CASSSLAGPQETQYF. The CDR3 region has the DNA TGTGCCAGCAGCTCTCTAGCGGGGCCTCAAGAGACCCAGTACTTC. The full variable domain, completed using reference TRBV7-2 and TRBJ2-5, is GAGVSQSPSNKVTEKGKDVELRCDPISGHTALYWYRQSLGQGLEFLIYFQGNSAPDKSGLPSDRFSAERTGGSVSTLTIQRTQQEDSAVYLCASSSLAGPQETQYFGPGTRLLVL.

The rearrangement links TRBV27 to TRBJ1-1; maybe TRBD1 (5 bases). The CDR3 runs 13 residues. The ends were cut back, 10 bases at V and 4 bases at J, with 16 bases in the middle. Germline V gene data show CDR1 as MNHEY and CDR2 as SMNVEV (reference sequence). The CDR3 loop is CATAGAGATEAFF. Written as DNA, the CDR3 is TGTGCCACAGCAGGTGCCGGGGCCACTGAAGCTTTCTTT.

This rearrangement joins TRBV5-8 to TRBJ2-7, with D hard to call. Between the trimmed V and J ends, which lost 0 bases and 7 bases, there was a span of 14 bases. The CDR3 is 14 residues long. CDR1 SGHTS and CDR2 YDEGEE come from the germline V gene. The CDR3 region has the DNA TGTGCCAGCAGCTTGGGTGGCGAAAATAGGGAGCAGTACTTC. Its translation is CASSLGGENREQYF.